What follows is one T cell receptor (beta chain) and its context. What it recognizes is unknown. TCRdb re-analysed the 5' RACE reads in MiXCR, keeping a single row per CDR3 protein. The sample includes about 360,000 distinct CDR3 sequences, 10% to 15% of them seen just once. With 5 bases clipped from V and 5 bases from J, the junction kept 11 bases outside the gene matches. This CDR3 is 18 amino acids long. The sample originates from a study of T-cell memory formation after mild COVID-19. Findings of the study overall: Day 37-peaking second-wave clones had unconfirmed SARS-CoV-2 specificity.

Sequenced material: PBMCs or a T cell subset sorted from them (not recorded which). This chain connects TRBV12-3 or TRBV12-4 to TRBJ2-2; 13 bases line up with TRBD2. The receptor's source is a man between 18 and 29 years old who had mild COVID-19 (a few samples of this study predate the infection). Cell type and time point are not known. The CDR3 is CASSPTSGGGGWTGELFF. DNA of the CDR3: TGTGCCAGCAGTCCTACTAGCGGGGGGGGAGGATGGACCGGGGAGCTGTTTTTT.